These 16 T cell receptor beta chains were sequenced from one sample in a study of blood T cells in healthy people across ages. With a J-beta primer mix and a sample-barcoded 5' primer, a second PCR ran about 6 to 11 cycles. Using its own MiXCR run on the 5' RACE reads, TCRdb lists one record per CDR3 protein. This sample has around 780,000 distinct CDR3 sequences; more than 55% occur once, and the top ten carry approximately 24%. Material for sequencing was blood. These receptors were taken from a man aged 35-49 years in good health.

This chain uses TRBV28 with TRBJ2-4; tentative D call: TRBD2 (5 bases). The J call may be incorrect, as the DNA end agrees better with TRBJ2-7. The CDR3 loop spans 15 amino acids. Germline values: CDR1 MDHEN, CDR2 SYDVKM. The CDR3 DNA reads TGTGCCAGCAGTTTAAGTGGCGGGTTTGCCTACGAGCAGTACTTC. Translation gives CASSLSGGFAYEQYF.

V usage is TRBV20-1 and J usage is TRBJ2-5; no clear D. V lost 4 bases and J 1 base, leaving 13 bases between the germline ends. Germline V gives CDR1 DFQATT, CDR2 SNEGSKA (reference sequence). The CDR3 loop spans 14 amino acids. CDR3 nucleotides: TGCAGTGCTACCCCCACGAGCCGCCAAGAGACCCAGTACTTC. It specifies CSATPTSRQETQYF.

The J gene is TRBJ2-3, the V gene TRBV29-1; unclear D gene. The CDR3 consists of 13 residues. Trimming took 3 bases from V and 2 from J, leaving 9 bases between them. The germline V gene encodes CDR1 SQVTM and CDR2 ANQGSEA. CDR3 sequence reads: CSVDPGVTDTQYF. The CDR3 region has the DNA TGCAGCGTTGACCCCGGTGTCACAGATACGCAGTATTTT.

The chain has TRBV5-1 and TRBJ1-3; D gene unclear. Germline-derived CDR1 and CDR2 are SGHRS and YFSETQ. The CDR3 loop spans 15 amino acids. V gave up 0 bases and J gave up 0 bases, with 7 bases separating them. Written as DNA, the CDR3 is TGCGCCAGCAGCTTGGCGGAGAACTCTGGAAACACCATATATTTT. This translates into CASSLAENSGNTIYF.

V is TRBV6-6 and J is TRBJ2-7; 10 bases are a match to TRBD2. V was clipped by 2 bases and J by 7 bases; unmatched bases: 8. The CDR3 is 15 residues long. Germline CDR1 is MNHNY and CDR2 is SVGAGI (reference sequence). As DNA, the CDR3 is TGTGCCAGCAGTTACGGAACTAGCGGGAAGGGGGAGCAGTACTTC. Translated: CASSYGTSGKGEQYF.

The CDR3 protein is CAWSFDLLGNGYTF. The CDR3 coding sequence is TGTGCCTGGAGTTTTGACCTTTTGGGCAATGGCTACACCTTC. V usage is TRBV30 and J usage is TRBJ1-2; D gene ambiguous. V dropped 2 bases and J dropped 6 bases, with 16 bases sitting between them. This CDR3 comprises 14 residues. CDR1 and CDR2 from the germline V gene are GTSNPN and SVGIG (reference sequence).

The genes are TRBV20-1 and TRBJ2-5; no firm D call. The J call could be wrong; TRBJ2-7 is a better fit for the DNA end. The CDR3 sequence is 12 residues long. Germline values: CDR1 DFQATT, CDR2 SNEGSKA (reference sequence). Here the CDR3 reads CSARADGYEQYF. CDR3 sequence (DNA): TGCAGTGCTAGAGCGGACGGCTACGAGCAGTACTTC.

This clonotype has a count of ten or more. Compared with germline, one end of the junction differs, possibly owing to a read error. The chain is built from TRBV5-1 and TRBJ2-5; D perhaps matches TRBD1 (6 bases). There are 13 residues in the CDR3. Germline V CDR1 and CDR2: SGHRS, YFSETQ. CDR3 sequence: CASSLQGQETQYF. In nucleotides, the CDR3 is TGTGCCAGCAGTTTACAGGGCCAAGAGACCCAGTACTTC.

A note on this clonotype: The junction departs from germline at one end; a sequencing error may be responsible. The DNA for the CDR3 is TGTGCCAGCAACCAAGCCCCTGGCTACGAGCAGTACTTC. This translates into CASNQAPGYEQYF. V and J are TRBV3-1 and TRBJ2-4; the D is unclear. The better agreement between TRBJ2-7 and the DNA end casts doubt on the J call. Per the germline V gene, CDR1 is LGHDT and CDR2 is YNNKEL (reference sequence). The CDR3 is 13 residues long.

The chain joins TRBV2 to TRBJ2-6, with 7 bases matching TRBD2. CDR1 is SNHLY and CDR2 is FYNNEI in the germline V gene. The CDR3 is 19 amino acids. Trimming removed 7 bases from V and 2 bases from J; junction bases left unmatched: 17. The CDR3 spells CASTSRIAGPFAGANVLTF. The CDR3 nucleotides read TGTGCCAGCACCTCACGAATAGCGGGCCCATTTGCTGGGGCCAACGTCCTGACTTTC.

There are many counts of this clonotype. CDR3 coding DNA: TGCAGCGTTGATAGCGGGGGAGTCAGGGAGCAGTTCTTC. This sequence encodes CSVDSGGVREQFF. V is TRBV29-1 and J is TRBJ2-1, with 9 nucleotides matching TRBD2. V shed 3 bases, J shed 10 bases, and the junction held 7 bases outside the gene matches. The CDR3 contains 13 residues. CDR1 and CDR2 (germline): SQVTM, ANQGSEA.

This clonotype came up a few times. The chain has TRBV2 and TRBJ2-7; 8 nucleotides line up with TRBD2. This CDR3 contains 15 residues. Trimming removed 5 bases from V and 0 bases from J; junction bases left unmatched: 6. CDR1 is SNHLY and CDR2 is FYNNEI in the germline V gene. This CDR3 reads CASSSERGSSYEQYF. CDR3 nucleotides: TGTGCCAGCAGTTCCGAGCGGGGGAGCTCCTACGAGCAGTACTTC.

This clonotype was counted only a few times. The chain joins TRBV12-3 or TRBV12-4 to TRBJ1-5; possibly TRBD1 for D (5 bases). V was trimmed by 3 bases and J by 6 bases, leaving 12 bases between them. CDR3 length: 14 amino acids. In nucleotides, the CDR3 is TGTGCCAGCAGTTTCTGGGGGATAGGTCAGCCCCAGCATTTT. It translates to CASSFWGIGQPQHF.

The chain uses TRBV9 and TRBJ2-5, with 13 bases fitting TRBD2. The J call may be in error: the DNA end matches TRBJ2-7 better. This CDR3 region has 14 residues. The germline V gene encodes CDR1 SGDLS and CDR2 YYNGEE. Written as DNA, the CDR3 is TGTGCCAGCAGTGGGGGACTAGCGGGGAACGAGCAGTACTTC. The encoded protein is CASSGGLAGNEQYF.

J is TRBJ2-4 and V is TRBV5-1; 9 bases line up with TRBD1. With the DNA end fitting TRBJ2-7 better, the J assignment may be wrong. CDR1 is SGHRS, CDR2 YFSETQ, per germline. This CDR3 is 14 amino acids long. CDR3 nucleotides: TGCGCCAGCAGCTTGGGGACAGGGGAACGCGAGCAGTACTTC. Its protein product is CASSLGTGEREQYF.

The table lists this clonotype with a few counts. J is TRBJ2-1 and V is TRBV5-4; TRBD1 matches 9 bases. The CDR3 is made up of 16 amino acids. Looked up from germline, CDR1 is SGHNT and CDR2 is YYREEE (reference sequence). The trim removed 6 bases at V and 0 bases at J, leaving 7 bases unmatched. The CDR3 nucleotides are TGTGCCAGCAAGGACAGGGGTCGGCGCTCCTACAATGAGCAGTTCTTC. Its translation: CASKDRGRRSYNEQFF.